This T cell receptor (beta chain) is drawn from a study of follicular helper T cells after annual influenza vaccination. There are 12 residues in the CDR3. V lost 1 base, J lost 7 bases, and 5 bases lay in between. Per germline, CDR1 LNHDA and CDR2 SQIVND (reference sequence). The time point was: 2015-2016 season, pre-vaccination. Using immunoSEQ multiplex PCR, the repertoire was profiled, and TCRdb retains in-frame clones only, with some absent. The sample contains under 15,000 clones, about 80% of which appear only once. This clone was seen a handful of times. This material consisted of CXCR5+ CD38- circulating T follicular helper cells from blood, taken on the day of influenza vaccination. Subset of the sample: circulating Tfh, non-naive CD4+CXCR5+PD-1+ (ICOS+CD38+ or ICOS-CD38-). The V call is TRBV19, the J call TRBJ1-5; D remains unclear. The clonotype was recovered from an adult who received the influenza vaccine. This CDR3 reads CASSIGVQPQHF. CDR3 sequence (DNA): TGTGCCAGTAGTATAGGAGTCCAGCCCCAGCATTTT.